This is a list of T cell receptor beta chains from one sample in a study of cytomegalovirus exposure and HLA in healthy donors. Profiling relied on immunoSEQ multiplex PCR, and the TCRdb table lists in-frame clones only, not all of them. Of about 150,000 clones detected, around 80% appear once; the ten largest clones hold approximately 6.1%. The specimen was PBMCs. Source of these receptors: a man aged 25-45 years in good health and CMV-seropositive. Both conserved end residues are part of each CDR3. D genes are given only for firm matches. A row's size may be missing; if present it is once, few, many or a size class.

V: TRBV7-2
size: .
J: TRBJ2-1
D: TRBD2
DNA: TGTGCCAGCAGCTTCTTTCCAGGCGGGAGGGTCAACAATGAGCAGTTCTTC
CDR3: CASSFFPGGRVNNEQFF

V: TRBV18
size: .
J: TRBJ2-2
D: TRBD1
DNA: TGTGCCAGCTCACCCCCGCAGGGACAGTATCGCGGGGAGCTGTTTTTT
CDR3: CASSPPQGQYRGELFF

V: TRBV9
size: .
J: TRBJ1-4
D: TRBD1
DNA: TGTGCCAGCAGCGGCCTGGACAGGGGGCGCGAAAAACTGTTTTTT
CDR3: CASSGLDRGREKLFF

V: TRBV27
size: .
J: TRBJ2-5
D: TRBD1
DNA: TGTGCCAGCAGCTCTATTGGGACAGGTCTTGAGACCCAGTACTTC
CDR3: CASSSIGTGLETQYF

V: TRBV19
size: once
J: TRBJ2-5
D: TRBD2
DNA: TGTGCCAGTAGTCTGGGGGGGTCCTCAGAGGGAAAGACCCAGTACTTC
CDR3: CASSLGGSSEGKTQYF

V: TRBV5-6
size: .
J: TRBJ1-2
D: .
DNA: TGTGCCAGCAGCTTCGGACAGAATCCCTATGGCTACACCTTC
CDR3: CASSFGQNPYGYTF

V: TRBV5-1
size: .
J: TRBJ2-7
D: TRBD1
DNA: TGCGCCAGCAGCCAAGGGACAGGGTCCTACGAGCAGTACTTC
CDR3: CASSQGTGSYEQYF

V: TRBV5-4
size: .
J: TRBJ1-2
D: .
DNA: TGTGCCAGCAGCCTGCGGGGGGGACTATATGGCTACACCTTC
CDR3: CASSLRGGLYGYTF

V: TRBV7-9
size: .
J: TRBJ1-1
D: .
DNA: TGTGCCAGCAGCCCAAAAGCTTTCTTT
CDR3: CASSPKAFF

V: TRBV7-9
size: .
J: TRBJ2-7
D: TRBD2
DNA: TGTTCCAGCAGCTTAGCGGGGCGCGAGCAGTACTTC
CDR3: CSSSLAGREQYF

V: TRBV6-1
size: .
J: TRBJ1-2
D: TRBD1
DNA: TGTGCCAGCAGTGGTGAAAGGGGGCGCATTCACTATGGCTACACCTTC
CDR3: CASSGERGRIHYGYTF

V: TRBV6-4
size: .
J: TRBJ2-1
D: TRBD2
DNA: TGTGCCAGCAGTGACTCGAGCGGGAGTAAAGATGAGCAGTTCTTC
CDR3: CASSDSSGSKDEQFF

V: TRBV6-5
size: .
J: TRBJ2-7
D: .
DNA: TGTGCCAGCAGTCCCCGGGACAACTCCTACGAGCAGTACTTC
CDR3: CASSPRDNSYEQYF

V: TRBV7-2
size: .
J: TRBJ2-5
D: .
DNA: TGTGCCAGCAGCTTATACGGCGGACAAGAGACCCAGTACTTC
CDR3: CASSLYGGQETQYF

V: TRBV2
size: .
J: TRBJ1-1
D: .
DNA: TGTGCCAGCAGTGCACAGTCTTCTATGAACACTGAAGCTTTCTTT
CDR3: CASSAQSSMNTEAFF

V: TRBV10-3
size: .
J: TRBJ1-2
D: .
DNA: TGTGCCATCCAAGGGGGTGGCGGCTATGGCTACACCTTC
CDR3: CAIQGGGGYGYTF

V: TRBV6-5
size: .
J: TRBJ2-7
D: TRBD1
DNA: TGTGCCAGCAGTCGATCGGGACAGGGAGTGTTCGAGCAGTACTTC
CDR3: CASSRSGQGVFEQYF

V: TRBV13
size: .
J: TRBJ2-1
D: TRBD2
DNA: TGTGCCAGCAGCCCCCCCGCAGGACTAGCGATAGATGAGCAGTTCTTC
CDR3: CASSPPAGLAIDEQFF

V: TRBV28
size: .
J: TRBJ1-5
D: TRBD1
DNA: TGTGCCAGCAGTCCTACAGGGGCCTCCAATCAGCCCCAGCATTTT
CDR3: CASSPTGASNQPQHF

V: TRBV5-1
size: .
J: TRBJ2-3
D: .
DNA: TGCGCCAGCAGCTTGAGGAGTGATACGCAGTATTTT
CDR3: CASSLRSDTQYF

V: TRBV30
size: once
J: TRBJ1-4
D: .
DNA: TGTGCCCTGGGCCGATGGGAAAAACTGTTTTTT
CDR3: CALGRWEKLFF

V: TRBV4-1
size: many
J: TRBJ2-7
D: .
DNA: TGCGCCAGCAGCCAAGATGTGGGGGGTCCCTACGAGCAGTACTTC
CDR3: CASSQDVGGPYEQYF

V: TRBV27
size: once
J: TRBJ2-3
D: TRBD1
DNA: TGTGCCAGCAGTCCCAGGGGGACAGACACAGATACGCAGTATTTT
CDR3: CASSPRGTDTDTQYF

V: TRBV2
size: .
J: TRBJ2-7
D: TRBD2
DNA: TGTGCCAGCAACCTTCTAGCGGGGGGCTACCACGAGCAGTACTTC
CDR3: CASNLLAGGYHEQYF

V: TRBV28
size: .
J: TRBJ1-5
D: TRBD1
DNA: TGTGCCAGCAGTAGGGGGACAGGCCCGAACAATAATAAGGCCCAGCATTTT
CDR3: CASSRGTGPNNNKAQHF